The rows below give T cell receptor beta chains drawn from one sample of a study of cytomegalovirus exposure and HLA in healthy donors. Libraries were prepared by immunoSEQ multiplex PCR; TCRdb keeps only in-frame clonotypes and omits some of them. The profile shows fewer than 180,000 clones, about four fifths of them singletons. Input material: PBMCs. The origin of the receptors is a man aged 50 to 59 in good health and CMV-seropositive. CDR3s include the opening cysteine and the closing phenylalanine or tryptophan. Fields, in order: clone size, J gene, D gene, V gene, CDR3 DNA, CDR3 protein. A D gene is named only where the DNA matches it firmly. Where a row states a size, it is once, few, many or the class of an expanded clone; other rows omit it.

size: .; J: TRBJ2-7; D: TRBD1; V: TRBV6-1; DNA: TGTGCCAGCAGAGGGACAGGGTACTCCTACGAGCAGTACTTC; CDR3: CASRGTGYSYEQYF
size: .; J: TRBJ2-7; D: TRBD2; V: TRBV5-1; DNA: TGCGCCAGCACCCGGGGGGGAGCGGATACCTACGAGCAGTACTTC; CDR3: CASTRGGADTYEQYF
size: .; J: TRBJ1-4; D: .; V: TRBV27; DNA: TGTGCCAGCAGTTTGGTAGGGGGACTACATGAAAAACTGTTTTTT; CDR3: CASSLVGGLHEKLFF
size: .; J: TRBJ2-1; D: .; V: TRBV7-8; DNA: TGTGCCAGCAGCATTCCGAGCGGACAGCAGTTCTTC; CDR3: CASSIPSGQQFF
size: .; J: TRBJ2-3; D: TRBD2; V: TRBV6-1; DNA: TGTGCCAGCAGCCCCTCTAGCGGGAGGAGAGATACGCAGTATTTT; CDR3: CASSPSSGRRDTQYF
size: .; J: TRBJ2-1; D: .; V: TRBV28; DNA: TGTGCCAGCAGTCGCCCAGGGTTAGGTGAGCAGTTCTTC; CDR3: CASSRPGLGEQFF
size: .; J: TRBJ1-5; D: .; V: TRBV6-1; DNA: TGTGCCAGCAGTGAATTCTGGCTCCAGCATTTT; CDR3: CASSEFWLQHF
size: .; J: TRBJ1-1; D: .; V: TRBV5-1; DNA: TGCGCCAGCAGCAAAAAGACAGGAGCGAACACTGAAGCTTTCTTT; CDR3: CASSKKTGANTEAFF
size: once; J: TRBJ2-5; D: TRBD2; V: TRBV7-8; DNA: TGTGCCAGCAGCTTTAAAGTGGGACTAGCGACGGTGAGCCAGTACTTC; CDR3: CASSFKVGLATVSQYF
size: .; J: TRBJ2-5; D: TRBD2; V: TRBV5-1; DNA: TGCGCCAGCAGCCCGACTAGCAGCCAAGAGACCCAGTACTTC; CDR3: CASSPTSSQETQYF
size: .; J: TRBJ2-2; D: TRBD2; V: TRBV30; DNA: TGTGCCTGGAGTAGAAGCCTAGCGGCCAACACCGGGGAGCTGTTTTTT; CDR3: CAWSRSLAANTGELFF
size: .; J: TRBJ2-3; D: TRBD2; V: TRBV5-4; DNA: TGTGCCAGCAGCTTGCTAGCGGGAGCAGATACGCAGTATTTT; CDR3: CASSLLAGADTQYF
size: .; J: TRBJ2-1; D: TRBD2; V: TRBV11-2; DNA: TGTGCCAGCAGCTTTATAGCGGGAGAGGGGAGTGAGCAGTTCTTC; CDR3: CASSFIAGEGSEQFF
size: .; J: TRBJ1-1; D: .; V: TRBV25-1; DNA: TGTGCCAGCAGTGAAGAATGGGGGGACACTGAAGCTTTCTTT; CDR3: CASSEEWGDTEAFF
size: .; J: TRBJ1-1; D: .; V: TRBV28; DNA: TGTGCCAGCAGTTTATTCAGGGAGAACACTGAAGCTTTCTTT; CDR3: CASSLFRENTEAFF
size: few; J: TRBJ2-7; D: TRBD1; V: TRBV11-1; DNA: TGTGCCAGCAGGGTTACCGGGACAGGGGGCGAGCAGTACTTC; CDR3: CASRVTGTGGEQYF
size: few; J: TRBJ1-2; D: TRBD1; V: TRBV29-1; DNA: TGCAGCGTTGGACCCGGGACAGGATCCTCAACTGGTGGCTACACCTTC; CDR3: CSVGPGTGSSTGGYTF
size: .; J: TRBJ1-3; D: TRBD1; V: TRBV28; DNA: TGTGCCAGCAGTCAAGCAGGGGGCTACACCATATATTTT; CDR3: CASSQAGGYTIYF
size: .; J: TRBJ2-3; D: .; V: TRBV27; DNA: TGTGCCAGCAGTCCCGAGAGCCCGGAGAAGACAGATACGCAGTATTTT; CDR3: CASSPESPEKTDTQYF
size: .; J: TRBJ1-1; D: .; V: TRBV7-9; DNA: TGTTCCAGCAGCTTAGCGCTTGCAGGGTCGAACACTGAAGCTTTCTTT; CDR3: CSSSLALAGSNTEAFF
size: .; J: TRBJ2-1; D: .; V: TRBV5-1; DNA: TGCGCCAGCAGCAAGGCAGCAGGGCGGTTTTTGAATGAGCAGTTCTTC; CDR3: CASSKAAGRFLNEQFF
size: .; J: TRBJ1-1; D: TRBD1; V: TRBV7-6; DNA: TGTGCCAGCAGCTTATACGGGACAGGGAACACTGAAGCTTTCTTT; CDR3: CASSLYGTGNTEAFF
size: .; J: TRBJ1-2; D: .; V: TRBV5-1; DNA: TGCGCCAGCAAGGACAGTGTCGACTATGGCTACACCTTC; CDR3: CASKDSVDYGYTF
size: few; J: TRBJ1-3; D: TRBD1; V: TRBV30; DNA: TGTGCCTGGAGTGGGACAGGGGGTGGAAACACCATATATTTT; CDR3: CAWSGTGGGNTIYF
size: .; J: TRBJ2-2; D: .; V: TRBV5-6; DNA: TGTGCCAGCAGCCCCCGCCCAGAGGCGGCCGGGGAGCTGTTTTTT; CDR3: CASSPRPEAAGELFF
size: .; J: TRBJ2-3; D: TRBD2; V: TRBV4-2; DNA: TGTGCCAGCAGCCAACCTGGGACTAGCGGGACTGTGGATACGCAGTATTTT; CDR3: CASSQPGTSGTVDTQYF
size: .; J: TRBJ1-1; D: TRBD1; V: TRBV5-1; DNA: TGCGCCAGCAGCAGAGGACAGGCCACTGAAGCTTTCTTT; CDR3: CASSRGQATEAFF